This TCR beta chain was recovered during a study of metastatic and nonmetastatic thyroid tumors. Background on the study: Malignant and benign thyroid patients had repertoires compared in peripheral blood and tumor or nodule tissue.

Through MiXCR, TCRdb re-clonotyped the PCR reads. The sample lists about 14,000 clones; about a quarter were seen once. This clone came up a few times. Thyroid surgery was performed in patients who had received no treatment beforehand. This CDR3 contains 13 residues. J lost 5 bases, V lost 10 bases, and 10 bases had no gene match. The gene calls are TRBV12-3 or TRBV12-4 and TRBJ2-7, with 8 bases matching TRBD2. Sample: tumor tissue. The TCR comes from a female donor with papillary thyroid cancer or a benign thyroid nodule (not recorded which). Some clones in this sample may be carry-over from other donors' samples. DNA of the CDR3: TGTGCCACCAACGGGGGGGGGGGCAACGAGCAGTACTTC. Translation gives CATNGGGGNEQYF.